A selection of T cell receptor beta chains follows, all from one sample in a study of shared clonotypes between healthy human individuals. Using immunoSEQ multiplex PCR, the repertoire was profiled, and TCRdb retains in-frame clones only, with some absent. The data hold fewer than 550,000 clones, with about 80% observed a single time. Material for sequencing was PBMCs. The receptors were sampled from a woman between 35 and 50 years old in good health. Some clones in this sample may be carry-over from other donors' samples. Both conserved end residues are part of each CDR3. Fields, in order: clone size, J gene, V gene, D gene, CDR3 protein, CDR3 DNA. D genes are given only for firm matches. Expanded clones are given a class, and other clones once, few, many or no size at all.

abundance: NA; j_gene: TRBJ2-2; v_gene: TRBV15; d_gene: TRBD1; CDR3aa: CATSQQRWGTAGGSGELFF; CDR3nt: TGTGCCACCAGCCAGCAGAGGTGGGGGACTGCAGGGGGCTCCGGGGAGCTGTTTTTT
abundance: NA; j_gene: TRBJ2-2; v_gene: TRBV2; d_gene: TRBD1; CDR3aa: CASSETGLDTGELFF; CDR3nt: TGTGCCAGCAGCGAGACAGGGCTTGACACCGGGGAGCTGTTTTTT
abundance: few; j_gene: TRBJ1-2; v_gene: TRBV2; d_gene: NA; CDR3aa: CASSEGVKGYGYTF; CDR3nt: TGTGCCAGCAGTGAAGGGGTAAAGGGCTATGGCTACACCTTC
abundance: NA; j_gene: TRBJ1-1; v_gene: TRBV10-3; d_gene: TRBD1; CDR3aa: CAISAPGQGPVVRF; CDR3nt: TGTGCCATCAGTGCCCCCGGACAGGGCCCTGTAGTGAGGTTT
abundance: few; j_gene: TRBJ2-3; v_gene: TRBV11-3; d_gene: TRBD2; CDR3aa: CASSPGTSGRTDTQYF; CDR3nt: TGTGCCAGCAGCCCCGGGACTAGCGGGAGGACAGATACGCAGTATTTT
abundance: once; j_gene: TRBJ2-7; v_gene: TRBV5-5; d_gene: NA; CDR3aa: CASSLGVYEQYF; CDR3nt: TGTGCCAGCAGCTTGGGAGTCTACGAGCAGTACTTC
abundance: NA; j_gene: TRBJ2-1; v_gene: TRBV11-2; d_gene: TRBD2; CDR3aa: CASSTRTSGSDEQFF; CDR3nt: TGTGCCAGCAGTACGCGGACTAGCGGGAGCGATGAGCAGTTCTTC
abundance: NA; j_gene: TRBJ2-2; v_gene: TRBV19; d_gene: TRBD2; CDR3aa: CASSGRGNTGELFF; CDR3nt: TGTGCCAGTAGTGGGAGGGGGAACACCGGGGAGCTGTTTTTT
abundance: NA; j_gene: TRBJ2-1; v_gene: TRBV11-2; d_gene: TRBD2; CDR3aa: CASSLGTSGLNEQFF; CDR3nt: TGTGCCAGCAGCTTAGGAACTAGCGGGTTAAATGAGCAGTTCTTC
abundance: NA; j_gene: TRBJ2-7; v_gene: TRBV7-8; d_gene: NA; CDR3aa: CASSGGDSYEQYF; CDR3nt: TGTGCCAGCAGTGGCGGGGACTCCTACGAGCAGTACTTC
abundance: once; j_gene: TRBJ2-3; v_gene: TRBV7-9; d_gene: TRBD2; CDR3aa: CASSRLAAETDAQYF; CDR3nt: TGTGCCAGCAGCCGACTAGCGGCTGAAACAGATGCGCAGTATTTT
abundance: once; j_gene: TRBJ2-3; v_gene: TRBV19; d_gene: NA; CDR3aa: CASKREGATDTQYF; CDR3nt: TGTGCCAGTAAAAGGGAGGGGGCCACAGATACGCAGTATTTT
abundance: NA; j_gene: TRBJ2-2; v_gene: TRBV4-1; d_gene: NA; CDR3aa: CASSQPPARQLRTGELFF; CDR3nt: TGCGCCAGCAGCCAACCGCCCGCGAGGCAATTGCGTACCGGGGAGCTGTTTTTT
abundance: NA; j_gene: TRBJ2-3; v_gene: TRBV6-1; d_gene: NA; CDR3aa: CASSGGTSTDTQYF; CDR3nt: TGTGCCAGCAGTGGAGGGACTAGCACAGATACGCAGTATTTT
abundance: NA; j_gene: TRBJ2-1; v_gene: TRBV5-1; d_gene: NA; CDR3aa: CASSARPLNEQFF; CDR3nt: TGCGCCAGCAGCGCTAGGCCCTTGAATGAGCAGTTCTTC
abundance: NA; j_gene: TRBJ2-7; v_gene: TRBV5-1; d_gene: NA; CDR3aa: CASSLRTGPEYEQYF; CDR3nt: TGCGCCAGCAGCTTGAGGACCGGGCCCGAATACGAGCAGTACTTC
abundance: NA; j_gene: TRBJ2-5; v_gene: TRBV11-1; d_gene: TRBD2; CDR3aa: CASSPGLAGQETQYF; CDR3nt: TGTGCCAGCAGCCCGGGACTAGCGGGCCAAGAGACCCAGTACTTC
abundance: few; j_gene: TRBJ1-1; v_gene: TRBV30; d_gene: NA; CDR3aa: CAWSVRGTEAFF; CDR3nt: TGTGCCTGGAGCGTTAGGGGTACTGAAGCTTTCTTT
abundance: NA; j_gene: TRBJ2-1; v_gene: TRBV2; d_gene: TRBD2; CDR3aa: CAKTSSTSARYNEQFF; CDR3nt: TGTGCCAAAACCTCGTCGACTAGCGCCCGCTACAATGAGCAGTTCTTC
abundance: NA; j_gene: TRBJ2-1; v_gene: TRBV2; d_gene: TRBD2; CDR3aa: CASSEGLAGRQFF; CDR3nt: TGTGCCAGCAGTGAGGGGCTAGCGGGCCGGCAGTTCTTC
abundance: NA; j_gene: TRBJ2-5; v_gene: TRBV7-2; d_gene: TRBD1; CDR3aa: CASSRQGLQETQYF; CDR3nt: TGTGCCAGCAGCCGACAGGGTTTACAAGAGACCCAGTACTTC
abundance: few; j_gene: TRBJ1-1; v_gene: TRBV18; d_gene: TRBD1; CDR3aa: CASSPPDRRNTEAFF; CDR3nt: TGTGCCAGCTCACCACCGGACAGGAGGAACACTGAAGCTTTCTTT
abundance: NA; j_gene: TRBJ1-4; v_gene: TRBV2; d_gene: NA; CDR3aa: CASSEGGNRNEKLFF; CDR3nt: TGTGCCAGCAGTGAGGGAGGGAATAGGAATGAAAAACTGTTTTTT
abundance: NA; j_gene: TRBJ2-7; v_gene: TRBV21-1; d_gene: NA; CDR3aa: CASSKVDREVYEQYF; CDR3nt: TGTGCCAGCAGCAAAGTTGACCGGGAGGTATACGAGCAGTACTTC
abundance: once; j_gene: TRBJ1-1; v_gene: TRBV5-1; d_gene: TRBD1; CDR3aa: CASSLVPGTENTEAFF; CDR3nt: TGCGCCAGCAGCTTGGTCCCGGGGACAGAGAACACTGAAGCTTTCTTT
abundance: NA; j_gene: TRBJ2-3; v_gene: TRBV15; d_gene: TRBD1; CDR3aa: CATSRAGQILNTQYF; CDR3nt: TGTGCCACCAGCAGAGCGGGACAGATACTAAATACGCAGTATTTT
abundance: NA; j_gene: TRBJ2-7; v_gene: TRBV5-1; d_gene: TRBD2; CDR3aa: CASRGTSLDEQYF; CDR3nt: TGCGCCAGCAGGGGGACTAGTCTTGACGAGCAGTACTTC
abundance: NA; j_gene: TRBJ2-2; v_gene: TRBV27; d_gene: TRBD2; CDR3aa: CASSLRGSGTPTGELFF; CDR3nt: TGTGCCAGCAGTTTACGGGGTAGCGGGACACCAACCGGGGAGCTGTTTTTT
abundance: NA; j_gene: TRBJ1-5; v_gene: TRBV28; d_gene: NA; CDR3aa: CASSSLLRQSNQPQHF; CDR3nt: TGTGCCAGCAGTTCTCTACTACGACAGAGCAATCAGCCCCAGCATTTT
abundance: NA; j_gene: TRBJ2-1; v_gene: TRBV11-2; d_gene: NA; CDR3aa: CASSPREGGGQFF; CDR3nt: TGTGCCAGCAGCCCTAGGGAAGGCGGAGGGCAGTTCTTC
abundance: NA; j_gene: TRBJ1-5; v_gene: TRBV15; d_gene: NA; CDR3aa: CATSREDRPKQPQHF; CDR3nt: TGTGCCACCAGCAGAGAGGACAGACCCAAGCAGCCCCAGCATTTT
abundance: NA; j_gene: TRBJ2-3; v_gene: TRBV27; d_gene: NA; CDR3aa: CASSLADTQYF; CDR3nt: TGTGCCAGCAGTTTAGCAGATACGCAGTATTTT
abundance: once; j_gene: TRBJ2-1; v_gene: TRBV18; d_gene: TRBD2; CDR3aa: CASSPTSGNNEQFF; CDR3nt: TGTGCCAGCTCACCGACTAGCGGGAACAATGAGCAGTTCTTC